This TCR beta chain comes out of a study of cytomegalovirus exposure and HLA in healthy donors. A multiplex PCR was run with 60 Vbeta primers and 13 Jbeta primers. The assay was immunoSEQ multiplex PCR, and TCRdb's table has in-frame clones only and misses some. The top ten hold around 3.5% of the sample, which has 160,000 or so clones, around 77% seen once. About this clone: Its antigen remains unknown.

Notes on the study in general: As a later analysis showed, a missense DCLRE1C variant was linked to trimming of TCR beta V- and J-genes. Judged likely to be a sequencing artifact was a cluster of highly shared sequence variants.

This CDR3 comprises 14 residues. V gave up 4 bases and J gave up 1 base, with 10 bases separating them. Germline V gene data show CDR1 as PRHDT and CDR2 as FYEKMQ (reference sequence). The genes are TRBV13 and TRBJ1-1, with a weak D call TRBD1 (5 bases). The specimen sequenced was PBMCs. This TCR was recovered from a man aged 25-45 years in good health and CMV-seropositive. For the CDR3, the DNA is TGTGCCAGCAGCTATATGACAGAGAACACTGAAGCTTTCTTT. As protein: CASSYMTENTEAFF.